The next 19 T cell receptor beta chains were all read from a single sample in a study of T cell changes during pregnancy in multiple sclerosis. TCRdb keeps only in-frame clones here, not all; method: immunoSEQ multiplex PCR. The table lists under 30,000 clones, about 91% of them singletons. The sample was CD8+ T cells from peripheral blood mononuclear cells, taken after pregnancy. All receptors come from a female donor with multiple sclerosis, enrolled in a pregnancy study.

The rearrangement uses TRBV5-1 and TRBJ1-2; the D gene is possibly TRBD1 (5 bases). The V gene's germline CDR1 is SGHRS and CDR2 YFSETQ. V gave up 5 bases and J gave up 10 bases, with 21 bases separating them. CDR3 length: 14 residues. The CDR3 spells CASRPSGETSPYTF. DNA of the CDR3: TGCGCCAGCAGGCCGTCGGGGGAAACGTCTCCCTACACCTTC.

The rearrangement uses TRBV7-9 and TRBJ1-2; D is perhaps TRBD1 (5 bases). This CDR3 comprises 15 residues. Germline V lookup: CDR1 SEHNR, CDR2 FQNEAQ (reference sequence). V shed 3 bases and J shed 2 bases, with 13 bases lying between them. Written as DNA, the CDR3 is TGTGCCAGCAGCTTGAGTATCGACAGAAACTATGGCTACACCTTC. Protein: CASSLSIDRNYGYTF.

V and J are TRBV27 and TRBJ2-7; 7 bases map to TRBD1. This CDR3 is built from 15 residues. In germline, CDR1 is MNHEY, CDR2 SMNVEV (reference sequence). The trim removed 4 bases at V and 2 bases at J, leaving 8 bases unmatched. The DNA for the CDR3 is TGTGCCAGCAGTTCCCGAGGACAGGCGGCCTACGAGCAGTACTTC. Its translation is CASSSRGQAAYEQYF.

The DNA of the CDR3 is TGCGCCAGCAGCCCCAATCTAGCGGGAGGGAACACCGGGGAGCTGTTTTTT. Translated: CASSPNLAGGNTGELFF. V gene TRBV4-3 combines with J gene TRBJ2-2; 11 bases are a match to TRBD2. V was clipped by 4 bases and J by 1 base; unmatched bases: 5. CDR1 and CDR2 (germline): LGHNA, YSLEER. This CDR3 has 17 residues.

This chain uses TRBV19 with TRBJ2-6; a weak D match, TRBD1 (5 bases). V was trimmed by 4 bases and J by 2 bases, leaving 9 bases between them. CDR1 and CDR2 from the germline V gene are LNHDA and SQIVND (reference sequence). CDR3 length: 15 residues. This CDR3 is CASSTSGPGANVLTF. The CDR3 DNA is TGTGCCAGTAGTACATCAGGGCCTGGGGCCAACGTCCTGACTTTC.

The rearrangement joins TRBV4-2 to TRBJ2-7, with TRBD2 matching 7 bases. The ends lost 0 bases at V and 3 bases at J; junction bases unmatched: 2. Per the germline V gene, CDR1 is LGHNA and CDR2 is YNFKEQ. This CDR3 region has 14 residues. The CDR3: CASSQDTGGYEQYF. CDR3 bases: TGTGCCAGCAGCCAAGATACGGGGGGCTACGAGCAGTACTTC.

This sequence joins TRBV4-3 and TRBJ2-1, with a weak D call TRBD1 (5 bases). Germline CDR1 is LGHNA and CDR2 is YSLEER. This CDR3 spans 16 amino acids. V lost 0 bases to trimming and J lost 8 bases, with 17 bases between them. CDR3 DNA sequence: TGCGCCAGCAGCCAAGATCGTAGGGGCCCATCCTATGAGCAGTTCTTC. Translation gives CASSQDRRGPSYEQFF.

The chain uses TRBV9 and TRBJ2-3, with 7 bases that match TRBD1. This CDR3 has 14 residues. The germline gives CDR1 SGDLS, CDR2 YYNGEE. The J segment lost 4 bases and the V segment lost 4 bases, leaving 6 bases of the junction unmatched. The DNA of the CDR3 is TGTGCCAGCAGCTCGCAGGGGGTTGCAGATACGCAGTATTTT. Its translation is CASSSQGVADTQYF.

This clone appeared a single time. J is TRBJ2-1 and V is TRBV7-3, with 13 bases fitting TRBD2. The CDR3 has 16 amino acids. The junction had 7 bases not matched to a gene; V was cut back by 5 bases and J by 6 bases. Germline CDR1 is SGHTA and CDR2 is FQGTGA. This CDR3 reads CASSATGTSGTNEQFF. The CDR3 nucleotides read TGTGCCAGCAGCGCCACCGGGACTAGCGGGACCAATGAGCAGTTCTTC. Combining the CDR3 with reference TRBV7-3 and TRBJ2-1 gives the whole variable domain GAGVSQTPSNKVTEKGKYVELRCDPISGHTALYWYRQSLGQGPEFLIYFQGTGAADDSGLPNDRFFAVRPEGSVSTLKIQRTERGDSAVYLCASSATGTSGTNEQFFGPGTRLTVL.

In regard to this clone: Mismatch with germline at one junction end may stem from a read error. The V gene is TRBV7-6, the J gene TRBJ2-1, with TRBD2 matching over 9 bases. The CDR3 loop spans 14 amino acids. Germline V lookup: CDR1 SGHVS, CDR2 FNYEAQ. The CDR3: CASSIAGAYNEQFF. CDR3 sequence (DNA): TGTGCCAGCAGCATAGCGGGAGCCTACAATGAGCAGTTCTTC.

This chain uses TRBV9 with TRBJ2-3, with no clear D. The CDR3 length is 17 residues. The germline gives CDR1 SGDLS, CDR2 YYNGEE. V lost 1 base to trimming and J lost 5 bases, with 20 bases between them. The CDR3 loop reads CASSVTPTLAAGDTQYF. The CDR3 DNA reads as TGTGCCAGCAGCGTAACCCCGACTCTCGCCGCCGGAGATACGCAGTATTTT.

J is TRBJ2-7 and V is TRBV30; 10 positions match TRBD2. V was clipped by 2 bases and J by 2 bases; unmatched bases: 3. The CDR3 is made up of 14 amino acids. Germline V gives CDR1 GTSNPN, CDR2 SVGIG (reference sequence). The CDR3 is CAWSRLAGAYEQYF. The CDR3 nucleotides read TGTGCCTGGAGTCGGCTAGCGGGGGCCTACGAGCAGTACTTC.

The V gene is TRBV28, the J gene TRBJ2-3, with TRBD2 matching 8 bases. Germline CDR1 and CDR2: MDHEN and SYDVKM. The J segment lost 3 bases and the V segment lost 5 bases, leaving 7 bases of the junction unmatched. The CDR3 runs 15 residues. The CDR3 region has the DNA TGTGCCAGCAGTAAGCGGGAGTCGGGAACAGATACGCAGTATTTT. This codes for CASSKRESGTDTQYF.

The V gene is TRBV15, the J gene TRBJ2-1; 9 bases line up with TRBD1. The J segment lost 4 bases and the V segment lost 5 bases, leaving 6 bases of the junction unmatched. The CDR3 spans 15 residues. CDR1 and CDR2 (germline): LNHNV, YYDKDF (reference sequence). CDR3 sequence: CATSWDRENYNEQFF. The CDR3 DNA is TGTGCCACCAGCTGGGACAGGGAAAATTACAATGAGCAGTTCTTC.

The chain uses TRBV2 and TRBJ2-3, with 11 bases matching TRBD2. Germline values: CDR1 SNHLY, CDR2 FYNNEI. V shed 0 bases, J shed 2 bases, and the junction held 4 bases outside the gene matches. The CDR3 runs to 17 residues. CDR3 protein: CASSEALSGRATDTQYF. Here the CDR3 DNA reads TGTGCCAGCAGTGAAGCCCTTAGCGGGAGGGCCACAGATACGCAGTATTTT.

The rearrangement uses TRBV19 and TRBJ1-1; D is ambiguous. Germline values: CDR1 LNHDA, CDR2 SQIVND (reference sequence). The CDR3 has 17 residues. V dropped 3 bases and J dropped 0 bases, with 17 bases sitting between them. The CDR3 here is CASSISGLTSLNTEAFF. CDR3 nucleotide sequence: TGTGCCAGTAGTATCAGCGGACTTACGTCTCTGAACACTGAAGCTTTCTTT. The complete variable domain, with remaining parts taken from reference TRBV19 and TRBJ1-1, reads DGGITQSPKYLFRKEGQNVTLSCEQNLNHDAMYWYRQDPGQGLRLIYYSQIVNDFQKGDIAEGYSVSREKKESFPLTVTSAQKNPTAFYLCASSISGLTSLNTEAFFGQGTRLTVV.

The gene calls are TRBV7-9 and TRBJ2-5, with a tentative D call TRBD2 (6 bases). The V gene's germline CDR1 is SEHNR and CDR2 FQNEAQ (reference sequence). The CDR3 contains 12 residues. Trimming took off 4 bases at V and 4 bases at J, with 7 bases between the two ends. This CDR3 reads CASSSGGETQYF. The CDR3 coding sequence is TGTGCCAGCAGCTCCGGGGGAGAGACCCAGTACTTC.

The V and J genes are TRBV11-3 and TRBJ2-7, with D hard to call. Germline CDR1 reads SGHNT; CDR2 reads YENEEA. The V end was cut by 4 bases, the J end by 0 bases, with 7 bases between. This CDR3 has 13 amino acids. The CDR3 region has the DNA TGTGCCAGCAGCTATGAGAGCTCCTACGAGCAGTACTTC. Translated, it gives CASSYESSYEQYF.

Written as DNA, the CDR3 is TGCGCCAGCAGCCAAGAACGCGGAGCAACCTACAATGAGCAGTTCTTC. Amino acid sequence: CASSQERGATYNEQFF. J is TRBJ2-1 and V is TRBV4-1; no clear D. CDR3 length equals 16 residues. V was pared by 0 bases and J by 2 bases, with 11 bases between. Germline lookup yields CDR1 MGHRA and CDR2 YSYEKL.